The source of this T cell receptor beta chain is a study of sequential checkpoint blockade in melanoma. Described treatment: randomized to nivolumab then ipilimumab (arm A) or the reverse (arm B). The CDR3 extends over 16 amino acids. Sequencing was performed with immunoSEQ multiplex PCR; in TCRdb, only in-frame clones are kept and a portion is missing. The sample yields around 21,000 clones, 80% to 90% seen once. This clonotype originated in a human donor with melanoma. V usage is TRBV21-1 and J usage is TRBJ2-5; the DNA was not used to check the table's D call, TRBD1. The J call is in doubt because the DNA end fits TRBJ2-7 better. TRBV21-1 constitutes a pseudogene. Here the sequenced sample was CD8+ T cells sorted from blood (inferred from file names), taken from a patient given nivolumab and ipilimumab in sequence. CDR3 DNA sequence: TGTGCCAGCAGCAAAGGTAGCCCGGGACAGGGTGGCGAGCAGTACTTC. Its protein is CASSKGSPGQGGEQYF.